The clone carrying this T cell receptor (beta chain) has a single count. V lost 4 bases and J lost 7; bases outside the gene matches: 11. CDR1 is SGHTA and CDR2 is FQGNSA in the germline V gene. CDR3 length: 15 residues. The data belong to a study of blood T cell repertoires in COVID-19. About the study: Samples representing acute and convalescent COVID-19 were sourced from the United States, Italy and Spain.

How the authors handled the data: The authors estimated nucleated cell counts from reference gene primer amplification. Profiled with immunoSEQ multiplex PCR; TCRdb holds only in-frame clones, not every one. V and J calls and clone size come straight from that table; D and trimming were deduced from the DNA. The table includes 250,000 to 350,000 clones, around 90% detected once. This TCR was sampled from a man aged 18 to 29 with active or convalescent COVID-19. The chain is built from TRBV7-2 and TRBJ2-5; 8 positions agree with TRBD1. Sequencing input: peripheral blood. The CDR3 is CASSSTGGGSRTQYF. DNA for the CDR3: TGTGCCAGCAGCTCTACAGGGGGTGGGAGTCGGACCCAGTACTTC.